This TCR beta chain was identified during a study of CD8+ T cells in alopecia areata (dated by TCRdb to about 2018). Notes on the research overall: The treated patients, all with moderate-to-severe alopecia areata, were enrolled in an open-label pilot trial of oral tofacitinib given at 5 to 10 mg twice daily. Biopsies were taken from tofacitinib-treated patients at baseline and at 4 and 24 weeks of treatment, and a later scalp biopsy was taken in several of the tofacitinib-treated patients. RNA was obtained with the PAXgene miRNA kit for fixed scalp, the miRNeasy kit for PBMCs, and the RNeasy kit for mouse skin. Amplification of TCRbeta CDR3 regions was done by immunoSEQ multiplex PCR using 35 Vbeta forward primers and 13 Jbeta reverse primers. Patients stayed on tofacitinib for 6 to 18 months and then had 6 months of follow-up off drug so that delayed response and recurrence could be assessed. Clonality in the scalp was compared among normal scalp (n=4), patchy alopecia areata scalp (n=8), and alopecia totalis/universalis scalp (n=8). In humans, TCRbeta sequencing was performed on scalp tissue and on sorted CD4+ and CD8+ peripheral blood T cells from healthy controls and from patients with patchy or totalis/universalis alopecia areata. For the treated patients, the SALT score, which quantifies what percentage of scalp surface area is affected, served as the measure of disease severity. High-throughput TCRbeta sequencing was used to examine T cell clonal expansion in alopecia areata in both the C3H/HeJ mouse model and human patients.

What the work shows at the level of the full study, not this receptor alone: Unlike mouse skin, which is dominated by gammadelta T cells, normal human skin has resident alphabeta T cells that are also sequenced, and this complicates analysis of the scalp TCR repertoire. Compared with normal scalp, lesional scalp had higher clonality and more expanded CD8+ clones, particularly in alopecia totalis/universalis, a pattern that suggests antigenic drive. Tofacitinib significantly lowered scalp clonality and the number of expanded CD8+ clones among the top 100 scalp clones. Compared with mice, TCR sequences shared between patients were less clear, possibly partly because of HLA diversity across the patient population. During tofacitinib treatment, many expanded lesional clones stuck around in both scalp and blood, and this persistence may partly explain why relapse happens after treatment is stopped. The treated cohort was small, with a single nonresponder, so links between baseline CD8+ expansion and response need larger studies.

The library was generated by the immunoSEQ multiplex PCR assay. To provide template for TCR sequencing, every sample had RNA extracted and reverse transcribed into cDNA. First-strand cDNA was synthesized with SuperScript III using a 2:1 mix of oligo-dT and random hexamers. Amplification bias was assessed with a synthetic immune receptor repertoire, and residual bias was removed computationally. As for the authors' bioinformatics: After raw reads were preprocessed to remove errors, the CDR3 was defined following IMGT conventions as running from the conserved cysteine to phenylalanine. To get clonality, Shannon entropy was normalized by log2 of the number of productive unique TCRs and the result was subtracted from 1. Whether each scalp clone was CD4 or CD8 was inferred by checking scalp TCRbeta sequences against the CD4 and CD8 repertoires from sorted blood. TCRdb's version of the immuneACCESS table is confined to in-frame rearrangements and falls short of the full clone set. An unresolved V gene accounts for under half of the shortfall where checked; the remainder is of unknown origin. The DNA gave D and trimming, while V, J and clone size come from that table. Across this sample there are some 240,000 clones, with about 58% seen only once. The top ten clones comprise about 1.4% of the sample.

Sample time point, as interpreted from the label and publication: less than five weeks on oral tofacitinib. What the treatment or condition label conveys for this sample: oral pan-JAK inhibitor, 5-10 mg twice daily. From alopecia areata patients, peripheral blood was collected along with lesional scalp punch biopsies. PBMCs were isolated by density centrifugation and stained for CD3, CD4 and CD8, after which CD4+ and CD8+ T cells were sorted on a FACSAria. Points on this clone: No antigen is known for it. The record has no base qualities; no much larger clone is one base away.

The CDR3 contains 15 residues, cysteine and phenylalanine counted. This entry keeps only the CDR3 DNA: 45 bases, framed from base 1. The germline V gene sets CDR1 to SGHRS and CDR2 to YFSETQ. A distance of 9 bases separates the germline ends of V and J, which lose 0 bases and 1 base respectively. The sample in question was CD4+ T cells sorted from blood, obtained at week 4, from a patient treated with tofacitinib. The chain was built from TRBV5-1 and TRBJ2-3; matching of 5 bases hints at TRBD1 as the D gene. The clonotype originates from a human donor with alopecia areata. The DNA is as follows: TGCGCCAGCAGCTTGGGGCAGGGTGGCACAGATACGCAGTATTTT. This sequence encodes CASSLGQGGTDTQYF. With the portions outside the CDR3 filled from the reference TRBV5-1 and TRBJ2-3 genes, the complete variable region becomes KAGVTQTPRYLIKTRGQQVTLSCSPISGHRSVSWYQQTPGQGLQFLFEYFSETQRNKGNFPGRFSGRQFSNSRSEMNVSTLELGDSALYLCASSLGQGGTDTQYFGPGTRLTVL.